These T cell receptor beta chains were read from a single sample in a study of neoadjuvant anti-PD-1 for oral cavity cancer. The table came from immunoSEQ multiplex PCR; TCRdb's copy has only in-frame clones and leaves some out. The data show fewer than 90,000 clones, with about 84% seen just once and about 3.4% held by the top ten. The sequencing used PBMCs, collected before nivolumab (anti-PD-1) treatment. Receptors originate from a person aged 35-79 years with oral cavity squamous cell carcinoma. The CDR3 runs from the conserved cysteine through the conserved F or W. A D gene is named only where the DNA matches it firmly. A row's size may be missing; if present it is once, few, many or a size class.

>10|TRBV29-1|.|once|TRBJ2-1
TGCAGCGTGACTCGTTATGAGCAGTTCTTC
CSVTRYEQFF
>15|TRBV5-4|.|.|TRBJ2-7
TGTGCCAGCAGCTTGGCCGGGGTGGTTGGTTACGAGCAGTACTTC
CASSLAGVVGYEQYF
>14|TRBV29-1|.|.|TRBJ2-2
TGCAGCGTTGGGGTGCAGGGGAAGGGCGGGGAGCTGTTTTTT
CSVGVQGKGGELFF
>11|TRBV20-1|.|.|TRBJ2-1
TGCAGTGTCGGAGGGGGGTATGAGCAGTTCTTC
CSVGGGYEQFF
>16|TRBV5-1|.|.|TRBJ1-1
TGCGCCAGCAGCTTGGAAGGCAGCACGGCCGACACTGAAGCTTTCTTT
CASSLEGSTADTEAFF
>12|TRBV10-1|.|.|TRBJ1-5
TGCGCCAGCAGTGAGTCTAATCAGCCCCAGCATTTT
CASSESNQPQHF
>14|TRBV4-1|.|.|TRBJ1-2
TGCGCCAGCAGCCAAGGGACGGTCGTCTATGGCTACACCTTC
CASSQGTVVYGYTF
>15|TRBV5-4|TRBD1|.|TRBJ1-5
TGTGCCAGCAGCTTGGGGACAGGAAGCAATCAGCCCCAGCATTTT
CASSLGTGSNQPQHF
>15|TRBV19|TRBD1|.|TRBJ1-2
TGTGCCAGTAGTCCCTCGACAGGGGCGAACTATGGCTACACCTTC
CASSPSTGANYGYTF
>10|TRBV30|.|once|TRBJ1-2
TGTGCCTGGAAAGGGGGTGGCTACACCTTC
CAWKGGGYTF
>16|TRBV15|TRBD2|.|TRBJ2-3
TGTGCCACCAGCAGGGCGAGCGGGAGAAGTACAGATACGCAGTATTTT
CATSRASGRSTDTQYF
>14|TRBV25-1|.|.|TRBJ2-7
TGTGCCAGCAGTGAATTGGGAGAGCGGTACGAGCAGTACTTC
CASSELGERYEQYF
>15|TRBV5-6|TRBD1|.|TRBJ1-4
TGTGCCAGCAGCTTATCACAGGGGGCGGGTGAAAAACTGTTTTTT
CASSLSQGAGEKLFF
>16|TRBV15|.|.|TRBJ2-7
TGTGCCACCAGCAGAGGGTCGGGACGGATAAATTCCGAGCAGTACTTC
CATSRGSGRINSEQYF
>15|TRBV7-9|.|.|TRBJ2-5
TGTGCCAGCAGCGCCTCGCTAGGGGGTCGAGAGACCCAGTACTTC
CASSASLGGRETQYF
>13|TRBV19|.|.|TRBJ2-7
TGTGCCAGTAGTATTGGGCTGGCGGGGGAGCAGTACTTC
CASSIGLAGEQYF
>15|TRBV6-1|TRBD2|.|TRBJ2-1
TGTGCCAGCACCACTGGGACTAGCGGGAGAAATGAGCAGTTCTTC
CASTTGTSGRNEQFF
>13|TRBV10-2|.|.|TRBJ1-1
TGCGCCAGCAGTTCCACTCCGAACACTGAAGCTTTCTTT
CASSSTPNTEAFF
>16|TRBV7-9|.|.|TRBJ1-1
TGTGCCAGCAGCTTAGACTCGGGTCTTGAGGGCACTGAAGCTTTCTTT
CASSLDSGLEGTEAFF
>15|TRBV19|.|many|TRBJ2-5
TGTGCCAGTAGTATAGAGTGGGGACTGGGCAAGACCCAGTACTTC
CASSIEWGLGKTQYF
>15|TRBV4-2|.|.|TRBJ2-7
TGTGCCAGCAGCCTCTACCAGGGAATTCTGTACGAGCAGTACTTC
CASSLYQGILYEQYF
>13|TRBV28|.|.|TRBJ2-7
TGTGCCAGCAGTCAGGTAACCCCCTACGAGCAGTACTTC
CASSQVTPYEQYF
>16|TRBV30|TRBD1|.|TRBJ1-5
TGTGCCTGGAGTGCCCTTGGCCGGGACAGGGTTAAGCCCCAGCATTTT
CAWSALGRDRVKPQHF
>17|TRBV7-2|.|.|TRBJ2-3
TGTGCCAGCAGCTTTTACGTGACTCTTGCTAGCACAGATACGCAGTATTTT
CASSFYVTLASTDTQYF
>15|TRBV7-8|TRBD1|.|TRBJ1-5
TGTGCCAGCAGCTTGACGACAGGGTGGAATCAGCCCCAGCATTTT
CASSLTTGWNQPQHF
>17|TRBV19|TRBD1|.|TRBJ2-1
TGTGCCAGTAGTGCAGACAGAGGGACAGGGGTAAAATATGAGCAGTTCTTC
CASSADRGTGVKYEQFF
>17|TRBV5-1|.|.|TRBJ2-2
TGCGCCAGCAGCTTGGAGCCCTCTGGACTGAACACCGGGGAGCTGTTTTTT
CASSLEPSGLNTGELFF
>14|TRBV5-1|TRBD1|.|TRBJ1-1
TGCGCCAGCAGCAGGGGACAGGGAAACACTGAAGCTTTCTTT
CASSRGQGNTEAFF
>13|TRBV6-5|.|.|TRBJ1-2
TGTGCCAGCAGTTACGGTAGGGATGGAGGCTACACCTTC
CASSYGRDGGYTF
>15|TRBV7-6|.|.|TRBJ2-7
TGTGCCAGCAGCTTAGCGTTGGGGGCTACCTACGAGCAGTACTTC
CASSLALGATYEQYF
>16|TRBV11-2|.|medium-sized|TRBJ2-1
TGTGCCAGCAGCTTAGATCCGGAAAGCTCCTACAATGAGCAGTTCTTC
CASSLDPESSYNEQFF
>11|TRBV28|.|once|TRBJ1-2
TGTGCCAGCGGCCGGGGCTATGGCTACACCTTC
CASGRGYGYTF
>15|TRBV30|.|.|TRBJ1-3
TGTGCCTGGAGTGGAGACAGAACTTTTGGAAACACCATATATTTT
CAWSGDRTFGNTIYF
>15|TRBV5-4|.|.|TRBJ1-2
TGTGCCAGCAGCTCGGAGCTAATCCTTAACTATGGCTACACCTTC
CASSSELILNYGYTF
>15|TRBV4-2|.|.|TRBJ1-1
TGTGCCAGCAGCCAACCACCCGCGGGGCTAACTGAAGCTTTCTTT
CASSQPPAGLTEAFF
>15|TRBV11-3|TRBD2|.|TRBJ2-7
TGTGCCAGCAGCTCCGGGACTAGCGGTTCCTACGAGCAGTACTTC
CASSSGTSGSYEQYF
>13|TRBV25-1|.|.|TRBJ1-1
TGTGCCAGCAGTGAAAGGGTGAACACTGAAGCTTTCTTT
CASSERVNTEAFF
>13|TRBV19|.|.|TRBJ1-3
TGTGCCAGTGGGGTTACAGGGATCAACACCATATATTTT
CASGVTGINTIYF
>14|TRBV7-9|.|.|TRBJ1-5
TGTGCCAGCAGCCCGCAGGATAACAATCAGCCCCAGCATTTT
CASSPQDNNQPQHF
>15|TRBV5-1|.|.|TRBJ2-1
TGCGCCAGCAGCTTGGCTTTTGGAGGGCAGGGTGAGCAGTTCTTC
CASSLAFGGQGEQFF
>15|TRBV11-2|TRBD2|.|TRBJ2-5
TGTGCCAGCAGCACCCTGGAACGGGGGGGAGAGACCCAGTACTTC
CASSTLERGGETQYF
>15|TRBV11-2|.|.|TRBJ2-5
TGTGCCAGCAGCTCCACCTGGACAGCACAAGAGACCCAGTACTTC
CASSSTWTAQETQYF
>11|TRBV6-5|.|.|TRBJ1-2
TGTGCCAGCAGAGGCGCGGGCGGCTACACCTTC
CASRGAGGYTF
>16|TRBV14|TRBD2|.|TRBJ2-7
TGTGCCAGCAGCCCACTTCCGGGACTAGGGGTTTACGAGCAGTACTTC
CASSPLPGLGVYEQYF
>15|TRBV6-1|TRBD1|.|TRBJ2-5
TGTGCCAGCAGTGAAAGGGGACAGGGGGTAGAGACCCAGTACTTC
CASSERGQGVETQYF
>16|TRBV5-6|.|.|TRBJ1-2
TGTGCCAGCAGCTTGGGGGGACCCACAGCTCAGGTTGGCTACACCTTC
CASSLGGPTAQVGYTF
>15|TRBV7-9|TRBD1|.|TRBJ1-4
TGTGCCAGCAGCCTGGACAGGGCAACTAATGAAAAACTGTTTTTT
CASSLDRATNEKLFF
>13|TRBV6-1|.|.|TRBJ2-1
TGTGCCAGCAGTGAAGACGGACCCCCGTCTCAGGTCTTC
CASSEDGPPSQVF
>13|TRBV29-1|.|.|TRBJ2-7
TGCAGCGTTCTCCCGAGCGGAGCCTACGAGCAGTACTTC
CSVLPSGAYEQYF